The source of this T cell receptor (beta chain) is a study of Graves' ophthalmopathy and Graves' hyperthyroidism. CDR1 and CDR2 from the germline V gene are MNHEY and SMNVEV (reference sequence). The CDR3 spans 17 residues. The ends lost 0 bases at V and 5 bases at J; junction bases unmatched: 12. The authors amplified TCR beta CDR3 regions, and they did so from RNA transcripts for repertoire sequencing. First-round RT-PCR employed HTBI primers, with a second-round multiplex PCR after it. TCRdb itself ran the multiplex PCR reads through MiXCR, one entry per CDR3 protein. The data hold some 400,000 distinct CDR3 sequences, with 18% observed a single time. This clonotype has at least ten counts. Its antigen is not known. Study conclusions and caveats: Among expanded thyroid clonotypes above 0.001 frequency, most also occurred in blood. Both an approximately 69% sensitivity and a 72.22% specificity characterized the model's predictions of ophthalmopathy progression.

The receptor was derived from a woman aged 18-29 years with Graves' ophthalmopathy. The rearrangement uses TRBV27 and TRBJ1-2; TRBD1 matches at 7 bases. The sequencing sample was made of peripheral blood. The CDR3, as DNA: TGTGCCAGCAGTTTATCGCCCGGACAGGCCGCTAGTTATGGCTACACCTTC. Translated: CASSLSPGQAASYGYTF.